Listed here are 30 T cell receptor beta chains from one sample, sequenced in a study of T cell clones after liver transplantation. The data were produced by immunoSEQ multiplex PCR, yet TCRdb's version contains in-frame clones alone and is incomplete. The sample shows 65,000 to 80,000 clones, less than 85% of them seen only once. The source was CD4+ T cells from blood, collected at the 22-month timepoint. The receptors here all came from a human patient who received a liver transplant. Part of the T cells may come from the graft donor.

The chain is built from TRBV7-9 and TRBJ1-5, with D perhaps TRBD1 (5 bases). CDR3 length: 14 residues. In germline, CDR1 is SEHNR, CDR2 FQNEAQ (reference sequence). Trimming stripped 5 bases from V and 9 bases from J, with 17 bases between. The CDR3 loop reads CASSPGGILRPQHF. CDR3 sequence (DNA): TGTGCCAGCAGCCCCGGGGGGATTCTACGGCCCCAGCATTTT.

This chain joins TRBV11-2 and TRBJ2-5; no clear D gene. The CDR3 spans 11 residues. Germline CDR1 and CDR2: SGHAT and FQNNGV. V lost 5 bases to trimming and J lost 1 base, with 2 bases between them. CDR3 coding DNA: TGTGCCAGCAGCCCCCAAGAGACCCAGTACTTC. This sequence encodes CASSPQETQYF.

The chain couples TRBV7-2 to TRBJ2-7; D is uncertain. The CDR3 has 13 residues. The germline gives CDR1 SGHTA, CDR2 FQGNSA. Trimming removed 5 bases at V and 7 bases at J, with 15 bases between. CDR3 coding DNA: TGTGCCAGCAGCAACGGTCCTACGAGAGAGCAGTACTTC. Translating gives CASSNGPTREQYF.

The gene calls are TRBV4-2 and TRBJ2-3; D is tentatively TRBD1 or TRBD2 (6 bases each). The CDR3 loop spans 14 amino acids. The germline V and J ends were trimmed by 2 bases and 4 bases, with 10 bases remaining between them. Germline V lookup: CDR1 LGHNA, CDR2 YNFKEQ. The CDR3 DNA reads TGTGCCAGCAGCCAAAGGGGGGAGGCAGATACGCAGTATTTT. Its protein is CASSQRGEADTQYF.

The genes are TRBV30 and TRBJ2-5; weak D call: TRBD2 (6 bases). Germline-derived CDR1 and CDR2 are GTSNPN and SVGIG (reference sequence). The CDR3 is made up of 15 amino acids. Trimming shortened V by 4 bases and J by 4 bases, and 19 bases separated the two germline ends. This CDR3 reads CAWTRLGGRGETQYF. The DNA of the CDR3 is TGTGCCTGGACCCGGTTGGGAGGCCGTGGAGAGACCCAGTACTTC.

Here the CDR3 reads CASSQHRSSGRAIEQYF. In DNA, the CDR3 is TGCGCCAGCAGCCAACATCGTTCTAGCGGGCGGGCGATCGAGCAGTACTTC. This chain uses TRBV4-3 with TRBJ2-7; 8 bases are shared with TRBD2. CDR1 is LGHNA, CDR2 YSLEER, per germline. V was clipped by 2 bases and J by 6 bases; unmatched bases: 15. CDR3 length equals 17 residues.

V and J are TRBV9 and TRBJ2-7; 10 nucleotides agree with TRBD2. CDR3 length equals 16 residues. Germline loops: CDR1 SGDLS, CDR2 YYNGEE. Trimming cost V 0 bases and J 5 bases; bases outside gene matches: 8. The CDR3 bases are TGTGCCAGCAGCGTAGGAGCGGGGGGGCATCAGAACGAGCAGTACTTC. It specifies CASSVGAGGHQNEQYF.

This clone has only one observation. The chain joins TRBV11-3 to TRBJ2-1; weak D call: TRBD1 (5 bases). Trimming cost V 3 bases and J 9 bases, with 15 bases left between them. Germline V gene lookup returns CDR1 SGHNT and CDR2 YENEEA. This CDR3 region has 14 residues. The CDR3 nucleotides read TGTGCCAGCAGCTTGGGTTCGTCAGGGTTTGAGCAGTTCTTC. Amino acids: CASSLGSSGFEQFF.

This clone appeared a single time. This rearrangement joins TRBV7-2 to TRBJ2-2; perhaps TRBD1 as D (5 bases). CDR1 SGHTA and CDR2 FQGNSA come from the germline V gene. The CDR3 contains 15 residues. Trimming took 1 base from V and 8 from J, leaving 14 bases between them. CDR3 region: CASSLERQSTGELFF. In nucleotides, the CDR3 is TGTGCCAGCAGCTTAGAGCGACAGTCAACGGGGGAGCTGTTTTTT. Looking up the rest from reference TRBV7-2 and TRBJ2-2 gives the full variable domain: GAGVSQSPSNKVTEKGKDVELRCDPISGHTALYWYRQSLGQGLEFLIYFQGNSAPDKSGLPSDRFSAERTGGSVSTLTIQRTQQEDSAVYLCASSLERQSTGELFFGEGSRLTVL.

This chain connects TRBV5-6 to TRBJ1-2; possible D gene TRBD1, 5 bases. The germline V and J ends were trimmed by 0 bases and 8 bases, with 11 bases remaining between them. CDR1 is SGHDT, CDR2 YYEEEE, per germline. This CDR3 is 13 amino acids long. The CDR3 loop reads CASSLAPGWGYTF. The CDR3 DNA reads as TGTGCCAGCAGCTTGGCCCCAGGGTGGGGCTACACCTTC.

The chain couples TRBV29-1 to TRBJ2-7; D perhaps matches TRBD2 (6 bases). The CDR3 extends over 11 amino acids. Trimming stripped 6 bases from V and 4 bases from J, with 10 bases between. In germline, CDR1 is SQVTM, CDR2 ANQGSEA. The CDR3 region is CSVGGFYEQYF. The CDR3 DNA reads TGCAGCGTGGGGGGTTTTTACGAGCAGTACTTC.

This chain links TRBV2 with TRBJ1-1; D not certain. The V gene's germline CDR1 is SNHLY and CDR2 FYNNEI. This CDR3 region has 11 residues. V gave up 7 bases and J gave up 7 bases, with 10 bases separating them. The CDR3 region is CASKTYGEAFF. CDR3 in DNA: TGTGCCAGCAAGACTTATGGTGAAGCTTTCTTT. The whole variable domain, filled in from reference TRBV2 and TRBJ1-1, reads EPEVTQTPSHQVTQMGQEVILRCVPISNHLYFYWYRQILGQKVEFLVSFYNNEISEKSEIFDDQFSVERPDGSNFTLKIRSTKLEDSAMYFCASKTYGEAFFGQGTRLTVV.

In this sample, this clone turned up a few times. The chain combines TRBV7-2 with TRBJ1-1; possibly TRBD1 for D (5 bases). Germline loops: CDR1 SGHTA, CDR2 FQGNSA. The CDR3 loop spans 17 amino acids. V gave up 4 bases and J gave up 1 base, with 19 bases separating them. The CDR3 bases are TGTGCCAGCAGCTATGTGGGACCGACAGCCTCGAACACTGAAGCTTTCTTT. Translation gives CASSYVGPTASNTEAFF.

This rearrangement joins TRBV6-1 to TRBJ1-2; D perhaps matches TRBD1 (6 bases). CDR1 is MNHNS and CDR2 is SASEGT in the germline V gene. This CDR3 region has 16 residues. V lost 2 bases and J 6 bases, leaving 19 bases between the germline ends. The CDR3 is CASSETQKPGEDGYTF. CDR3 nucleotides: TGTGCCAGCAGTGAAACCCAAAAACCAGGGGAGGATGGCTACACCTTC.

The chain recombines TRBV27 with TRBJ2-5; 7 bases map to TRBD2. The J segment lost 4 bases and the V segment lost 4 bases, leaving 6 bases of the junction unmatched. In germline, CDR1 is MNHEY, CDR2 SMNVEV (reference sequence). The CDR3 sequence is 14 residues long. CDR3 nucleotides: TGTGCCAGCAGTTATGGCAGGGAGGGAGAGACCCAGTACTTC. Translation gives CASSYGREGETQYF.

The chain has TRBV9 and TRBJ2-2, with 10 nucleotides matching TRBD2. This CDR3 has 17 amino acids. Germline loops: CDR1 SGDLS, CDR2 YYNGEE. The ends lost 4 bases at V and 5 bases at J; junction bases unmatched: 11. For the CDR3, the DNA is TGTGCCAGCAGCCCGAGGGGGACTAGCGTGAGGACCGGGGAGCTGTTTTTT. This translates into CASSPRGTSVRTGELFF. Filled out from reference TRBV9 and TRBJ2-2, the complete variable domain reads DSGVTQTPKHLITATGQRVTLRCSPRSGDLSVYWYQQSLDQGLQFLIQYYNGEERAKGNILERFSAQQFPDLHSELNLSSLELGDSALYFCASSPRGTSVRTGELFFGEGSRLTVL.

This chain joins TRBV4-1 and TRBJ2-4; 11 bases are a match to TRBD2. Germline V lookup: CDR1 MGHRA, CDR2 YSYEKL. The CDR3 length is 17 residues. J was trimmed by 3 bases and V by 4 bases; bases with no gene match: 8. The CDR3 nucleotides are TGCGCCAGCAGCCCCGAACAGACTAGCGGGGTCAAAAACATTCAGTACTTC. This gives the protein CASSPEQTSGVKNIQYF.

This clone was seen only once. The gene calls are TRBV7-2 and TRBJ1-2; D unclear. Trimming removed 5 bases from V and 4 bases from J, with 11 bases in between. Germline assignment: CDR1 SGHTA and CDR2 FQGNSA. CDR3 length: 13 residues. Written as DNA, the CDR3 is TGTGCCAGCAGCCTCGACGGAAGCTATGGCTACACCTTC. It specifies CASSLDGSYGYTF.

V and J are TRBV28 and TRBJ1-2, with a weak D call TRBD1 (6 bases). Germline V gene sequence: CDR1 MDHEN, CDR2 SYDVKM. With 4 bases removed from V and 4 bases from J, the gap between germline ends came to 13 bases. The CDR3 spans 14 residues. This CDR3 is CASSSQGLGYGYTF. DNA for the CDR3: TGTGCCAGCAGTTCCCAGGGGTTAGGCTATGGCTACACCTTC.

V and J are TRBV11-2 and TRBJ2-7; no clear D. The CDR3 runs to 14 residues. V was shortened by 0 bases and J by 2 bases, with 8 bases between the two germline ends. Germline values: CDR1 SGHAT, CDR2 FQNNGV. CDR3 nucleotide sequence: TGTGCCAGCAGCTTAGATCCACAAGCCTACGAGCAGTACTTC. It yields the protein CASSLDPQAYEQYF.

The chain uses TRBV6-5 and TRBJ1-6, with 7 bases fitting TRBD1. The germline V gene has CDR1 MNHEY and CDR2 SVGAGI. V trimming: 0 bases; J trimming: 10 bases; junction bases outside the gene matches: 6. The CDR3 contains 15 residues. The CDR3 reads CASSYSTGRGSPLHF. The CDR3 coding sequence is TGTGCCAGCAGTTACTCGACAGGGAGAGGCTCACCCCTCCACTTT.

The chain couples TRBV4-2 to TRBJ2-1; TRBD1 matches 7 bases. The V gene end was trimmed by 2 bases and the J gene end by 9 bases; junction bases not matched to a gene: 10. Per the germline V gene, CDR1 is LGHNA and CDR2 is YNFKEQ. The CDR3 is made up of 15 amino acids. The CDR3 reads CASSQFPKGAGEQFF. The CDR3 bases are TGTGCCAGCAGCCAATTCCCGAAGGGGGCTGGTGAGCAGTTCTTC.

The rearrangement uses TRBV7-2 and TRBJ2-1; 9 bases line up with TRBD2. The CDR3 contains 15 residues. The V gene end was trimmed by 2 bases and the J gene end by 10 bases; junction bases not matched to a gene: 9. Germline loops: CDR1 SGHTA, CDR2 FQGNSA. DNA for the CDR3: TGTGCCAGCAGCTTATCCGCGGGGGGGCGAGGCGAGCAGTTCTTC. Protein product: CASSLSAGGRGEQFF.

This clone was detected once. The chain has TRBV19 and TRBJ1-5, with D unresolved. CDR1 and CDR2 (germline): LNHDA, SQIVND (reference sequence). V dropped 5 bases and J dropped 4 bases, with 6 bases sitting between them. The CDR3 spans 12 residues. The CDR3 bases are TGTGCCAGTAGTTCTCCTAATCAGCCCCAGCATTTT. It yields the protein CASSSPNQPQHF.

J is TRBJ2-6 and V is TRBV28; D is perhaps TRBD1 (5 bases). CDR3 size: 15 residues. Trimming shortened V by 10 bases and J by 0 bases, and 13 bases separated the two germline ends. Per the germline V gene, CDR1 is MDHEN and CDR2 is SYDVKM. DNA for the CDR3: TGTGCCACGTTTGACAGCCGCTCTGGGGCCAACGTCCTGACTTTC. It codes for CATFDSRSGANVLTF.

V gene TRBV27 combines with J gene TRBJ2-7; 7 bases map to TRBD2. V shed 8 bases, J shed 1 base, and the junction held 5 bases outside the gene matches. The length of the CDR3 is 13 residues. Germline lookup yields CDR1 MNHEY and CDR2 SMNVEV (reference sequence). The CDR3 spells CASSRLASYEQYF. CDR3 sequence (DNA): TGTGCCAGCTCCAGACTAGCATCCTACGAGCAGTACTTC.

V is TRBV15 and J is TRBJ1-4; TRBD1 aligns across 7 bases. The CDR3 totals 13 residues. J lost 8 bases, V lost 5 bases, and 5 bases had no gene match. CDR1 LNHNV and CDR2 YYDKDF come from the germline V gene (reference sequence). CDR3 DNA sequence: TGTGCCACCAGCGAGGGGGCTAGGGAAAAACTGTTTTTT. It translates to CATSEGAREKLFF.

This clone was counted a few times. J is TRBJ2-2 and V is TRBV5-1, with no clear D. V was clipped by 4 bases and J by 5 bases, with 9 bases between them. The CDR3 has 13 amino acids. Germline V CDR1 and CDR2: SGHRS, YFSETQ. CDR3 nucleotide sequence: TGCGCCAGCAGCAAAGGAGATACCGGGGAGCTGTTTTTT. This codes for CASSKGDTGELFF.

The rearrangement joins TRBV6-6 to TRBJ2-2; TRBD1 or TRBD2 may be the D gene (5 bases each). Germline V gene lookup returns CDR1 MNHNY and CDR2 SVGAGI (reference sequence). The CDR3 runs to 15 residues. The V end was cut by 4 bases, the J end by 0 bases, with 9 bases between. Here the CDR3 DNA reads TGTGCCAGCAGTTTTCTGGGGGCGAACACCGGGGAGCTGTTTTTT. Protein sequence: CASSFLGANTGELFF.

J is TRBJ2-5 and V is TRBV27; D is unclear. V shed 5 bases and J shed 1 base, with 17 bases lying between them. The germline V gene has CDR1 MNHEY and CDR2 SMNVEV (reference sequence). CDR3 length: 16 residues. Here the CDR3 reads CASSSLEGPGQETQYF. DNA of the CDR3: TGTGCCAGCAGTAGCCTCGAAGGGCCGGGCCAAGAGACCCAGTACTTC.